This paragraph covers one T cell receptor (beta chain) sequence. The clone's antigen remains unknown. Base-call qualities are not available, and no considerably larger clone is one nucleotide away. The immunoSEQ Assay, a bias-controlled multiplex PCR, was used to amplify TCRbeta CDR3 regions from genomic DNA. Per the authors' processing: The number of nucleated cells in each sample was estimated by amplification of reference gene primers within the assay. Sequence reads were collapsed and filtered to measure the absolute abundance of every unique TCRbeta CDR3 rearrangement. For each sample, productive Simpson clonality was calculated as the square root of Simpson's diversity index over productive rearrangements. TCRdb took this table from immuneACCESS and kept in-frame rearrangements with V and J called. Such tables lack part of the clones; where checked against another copy, unresolved V genes explain under half of the gap, and the rest is unexplained. V, J and clone size were drawn from that table, and D and trimming were deduced from the DNA. Counted in this sample were 190,000 or so clones; roughly 81% of them appeared once. About 11% of the sample lies in the top ten.

This sample was taken from a study of blood T cell repertoires in COVID-19 (dated by TCRdb to the early 2020s). Background for the entire study: Samples covering the acute and convalescent phases of COVID-19 were provided by collaborators in the United States, Italy and Spain. The material from the prospective study consisted of cDNA or gDNA derived from T cells, B-cell-depleted T cells, or PBMCs. Subjects who had been exposed to COVID-19, were actively infected with it, or had recovered from it provided the deeply sampled blood TCRbeta repertoires that made up the dataset. The repertoires were made available in a free public database intended to serve as a resource for research on the immune response to SARS-CoV-2. Samples were obtained from the ongoing ImmuneRACE study (first 160 participants) and from 1,000 to 1,500 subjects provided by 6 global collaborators. Nearly every sample came with metadata listing a de-identified subject ID, COVID-19 status, age in years and sex. HLA class I and class II types, where available, came from metadata supplied by the sample provider rather than from assay-based typing.

One collaborating source in Seattle enrolled patients while the patients were actively infected and followed the patients over time throughout the course of disease. Each collaborating institution followed its own protocols to collect whole blood in K2EDTA tubes. For TCRbeta analysis, collaborator samples were shipped as frozen whole blood, as isolated PBMCs, or as DNA extracted from either sample type. Results the study describes overall, beyond this receptor: The quantity of clinical and demographic metadata differed by source and by participant and was supplied without curation.

This sequence was found in a woman aged 80 or over with COVID-19, enrolled during active disease. Sequencing input: peripheral blood.

The CDR3 protein sequence reads: CATSPRLEGGELFF. The base sequence is TGTGCCACCAGCCCAAGGTTGGAGGGCGGGGAGCTGTTTTTT. Here the chain combines TRBV15 and TRBJ2-2, with TRBD2 tentatively as D gene (6 bases match). Inclusive of the bounding cysteine and phenylalanine, the CDR3 is 14 residues long. Just the 42-base CDR3 DNA is kept, in frame starting at base 1. Relative to germline, V is 5 bases shorter and J is 7 bases shorter, with 14 bases between their ends. Reading the germline V gene (reference sequence) gives CDR1 LNHNV and CDR2 YYDKDF. The entire variable domain, with the stretches around the CDR3 drawn from the reference TRBV15 and TRBJ2-2 proteins, is DAMVIQNPRYQVTQFGKPVTLSCSQTLNHNVMYWYQQKSSQAPKLLFHYYDKDFNNEADTPDNFQSRRPNTSFCFLDIRSPGLGDTAMYLCATSPRLEGGELFFGEGSRLTVL.